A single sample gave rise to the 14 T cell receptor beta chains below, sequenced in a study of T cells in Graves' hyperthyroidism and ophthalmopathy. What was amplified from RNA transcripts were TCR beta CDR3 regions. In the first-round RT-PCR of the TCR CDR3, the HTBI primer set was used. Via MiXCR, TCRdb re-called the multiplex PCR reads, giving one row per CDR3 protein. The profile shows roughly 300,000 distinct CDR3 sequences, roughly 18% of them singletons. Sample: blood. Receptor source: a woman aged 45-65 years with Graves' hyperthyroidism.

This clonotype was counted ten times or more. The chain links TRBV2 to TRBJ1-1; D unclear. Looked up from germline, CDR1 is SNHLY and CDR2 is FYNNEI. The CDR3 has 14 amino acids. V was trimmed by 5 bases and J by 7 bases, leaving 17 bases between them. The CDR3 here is CASSKRLGEGEAFF. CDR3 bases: TGTGCCAGCAGTAAACGGCTCGGGGAGGGTGAAGCTTTCTTT.

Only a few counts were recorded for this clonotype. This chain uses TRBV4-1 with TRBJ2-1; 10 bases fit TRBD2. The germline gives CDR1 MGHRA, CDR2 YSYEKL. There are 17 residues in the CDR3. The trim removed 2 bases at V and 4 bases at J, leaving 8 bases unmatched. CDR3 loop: CASSQNSGRALYNEQFF. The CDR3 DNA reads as TGCGCCAGCAGCCAAAACAGCGGGAGGGCCCTTTACAATGAGCAGTTCTTC.

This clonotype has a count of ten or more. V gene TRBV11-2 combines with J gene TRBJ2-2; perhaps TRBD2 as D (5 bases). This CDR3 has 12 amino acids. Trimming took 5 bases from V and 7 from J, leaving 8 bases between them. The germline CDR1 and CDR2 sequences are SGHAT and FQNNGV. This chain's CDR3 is CASSDRGGELFF. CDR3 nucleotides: TGTGCCAGCAGCGACCGGGGCGGGGAGCTGTTTTTT.

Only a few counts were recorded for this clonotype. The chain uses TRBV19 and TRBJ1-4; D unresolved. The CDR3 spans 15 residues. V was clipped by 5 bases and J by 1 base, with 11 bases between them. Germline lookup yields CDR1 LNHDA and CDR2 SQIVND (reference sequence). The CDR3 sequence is CASSGRWETNEKLFF. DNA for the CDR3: TGTGCCAGTAGTGGTCGATGGGAAACTAATGAAAAACTGTTTTTT.

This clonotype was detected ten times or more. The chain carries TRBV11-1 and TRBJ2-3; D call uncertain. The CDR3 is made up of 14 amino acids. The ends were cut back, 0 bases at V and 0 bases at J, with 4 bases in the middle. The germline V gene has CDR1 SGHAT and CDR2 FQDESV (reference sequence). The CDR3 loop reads CASSLAGSTDTQYF. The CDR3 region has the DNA TGTGCCAGCAGCTTAGCAGGGAGCACAGATACGCAGTATTTT.

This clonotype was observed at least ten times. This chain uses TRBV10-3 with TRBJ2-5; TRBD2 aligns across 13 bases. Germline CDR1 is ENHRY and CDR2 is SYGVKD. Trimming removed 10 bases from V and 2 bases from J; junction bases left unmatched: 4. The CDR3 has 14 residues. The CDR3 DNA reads TGTGCCACAGGGACTAGCGGGGAACAAGAGACCCAGTACTTC. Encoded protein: CATGTSGEQETQYF.

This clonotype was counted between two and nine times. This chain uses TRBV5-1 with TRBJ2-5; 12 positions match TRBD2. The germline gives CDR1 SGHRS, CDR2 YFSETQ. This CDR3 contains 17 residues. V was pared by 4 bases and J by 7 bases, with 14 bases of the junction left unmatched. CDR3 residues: CASSPAIRLAGDGTQYF. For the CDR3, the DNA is TGCGCCAGCAGCCCCGCTATTAGACTAGCGGGAGACGGGACCCAGTACTTC.

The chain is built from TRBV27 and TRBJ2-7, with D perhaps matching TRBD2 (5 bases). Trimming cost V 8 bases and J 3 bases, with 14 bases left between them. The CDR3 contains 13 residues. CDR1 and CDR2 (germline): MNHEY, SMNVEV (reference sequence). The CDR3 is CASARGYGYEQYF. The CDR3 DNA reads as TGTGCCAGCGCCCGGGGTTACGGCTACGAGCAGTACTTC.

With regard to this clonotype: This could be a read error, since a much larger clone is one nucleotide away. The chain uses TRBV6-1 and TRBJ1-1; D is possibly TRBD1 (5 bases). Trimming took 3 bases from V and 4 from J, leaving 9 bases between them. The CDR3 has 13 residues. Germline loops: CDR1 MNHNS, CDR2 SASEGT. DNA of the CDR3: TGTGCCAGCAGTGACCAGGGTAGCACTGAAGCTTTCTTT. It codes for CASSDQGSTEAFF.

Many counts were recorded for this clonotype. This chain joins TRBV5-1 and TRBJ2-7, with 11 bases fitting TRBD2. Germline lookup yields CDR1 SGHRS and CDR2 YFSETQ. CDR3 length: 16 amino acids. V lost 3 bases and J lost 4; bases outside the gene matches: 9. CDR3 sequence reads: CASSSGRLAGTYEQYF. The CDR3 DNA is TGCGCCAGCAGCTCGGGCCGACTAGCGGGAACTTACGAGCAGTACTTC.

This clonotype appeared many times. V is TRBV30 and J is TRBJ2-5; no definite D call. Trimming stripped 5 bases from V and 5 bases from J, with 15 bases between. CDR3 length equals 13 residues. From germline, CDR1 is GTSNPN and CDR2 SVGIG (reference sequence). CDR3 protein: CAWGVGLEETQYF. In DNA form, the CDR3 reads TGTGCCTGGGGGGTGGGGTTGGAGGAGACCCAGTACTTC.

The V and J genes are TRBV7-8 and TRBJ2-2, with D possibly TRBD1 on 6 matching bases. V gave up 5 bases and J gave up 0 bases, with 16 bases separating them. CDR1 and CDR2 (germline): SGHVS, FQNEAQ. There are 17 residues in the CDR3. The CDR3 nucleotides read TGTGCCAGCAGCCAACCTAGACAGGTTCCGAACACCGGGGAGCTGTTTTTT. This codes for CASSQPRQVPNTGELFF.

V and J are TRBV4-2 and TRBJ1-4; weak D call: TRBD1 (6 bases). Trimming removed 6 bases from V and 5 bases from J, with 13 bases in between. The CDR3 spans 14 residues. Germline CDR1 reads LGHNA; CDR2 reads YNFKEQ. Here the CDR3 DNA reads TGTGCCAGCAGTTACAGGGAAGGGAATGAAAAACTGTTTTTT. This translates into CASSYREGNEKLFF.

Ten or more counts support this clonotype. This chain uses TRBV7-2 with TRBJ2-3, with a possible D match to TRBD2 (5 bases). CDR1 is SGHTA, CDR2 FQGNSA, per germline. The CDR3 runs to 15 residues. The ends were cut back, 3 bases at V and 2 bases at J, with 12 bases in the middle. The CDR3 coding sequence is TGTGCCAGCAGCTTTCGAGGGCCTCTCACAGATACGCAGTATTTT. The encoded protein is CASSFRGPLTDTQYF.